Sequencing of this T cell receptor beta chain was carried out in a study of T-cell memory formation after mild COVID-19. TCRdb processed the 5' RACE reads anew with MiXCR; each CDR3 protein has one entry. The data hold about 350,000 distinct CDR3 sequences, with 20% to 25% observed a single time. CDR1 is MNHNS, CDR2 SASEGT, per germline. The trim removed 4 bases at V and 8 bases at J, leaving 8 bases unmatched. This CDR3 is built from 14 residues. Sample: PBMCs or a T cell subset sorted from them (not recorded which). This TCR was sampled from a man younger than 30 who had mild COVID-19 (a few samples of this study predate the infection). Cell type and time point are not known. The gene calls are TRBV6-1 and TRBJ1-2; 9 nucleotides align to TRBD1. The CDR3: CASSAMGQGGGYTF. The CDR3 DNA reads as TGTGCCAGCAGTGCTATGGGACAGGGAGGCGGCTACACCTTC.